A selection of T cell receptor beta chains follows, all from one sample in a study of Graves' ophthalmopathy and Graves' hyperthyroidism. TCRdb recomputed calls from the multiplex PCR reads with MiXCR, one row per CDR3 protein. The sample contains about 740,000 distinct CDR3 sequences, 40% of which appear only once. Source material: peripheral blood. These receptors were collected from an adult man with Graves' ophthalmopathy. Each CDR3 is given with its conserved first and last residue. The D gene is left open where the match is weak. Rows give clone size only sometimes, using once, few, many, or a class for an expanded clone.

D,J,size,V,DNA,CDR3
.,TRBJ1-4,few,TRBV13,TGTGCCAGCAGCTCACTCGTGGGGGGCGCGGATGAAAAACTGTTTTTT,CASSSLVGGADEKLFF
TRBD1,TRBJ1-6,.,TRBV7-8,TGTGCCAGCAGCTTAGTAGGGACAGAGGGTTCACCCCTCCACTTT,CASSLVGTEGSPLHF
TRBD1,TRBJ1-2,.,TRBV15,TGTGCCTGGAGTGTGGCAGGGGGCGACTATGGCTACACCTTC,CAWSVAGGDYGYTF
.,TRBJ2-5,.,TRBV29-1,TGCAGCGTAGAGGGAACCACTAGTACACAGTACTTC,CSVEGTTSTQYF
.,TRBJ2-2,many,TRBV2,TGTGCCAGCGCCGTGAGGGGAAGGGCGAACACCGGGGAGCTGTTTTTT,CASAVRGRANTGELFF
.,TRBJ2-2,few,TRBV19,TGTGCCAGTAGTCGATACGACACGGGCACCGGGGAGCTGTTTTTT,CASSRYDTGTGELFF
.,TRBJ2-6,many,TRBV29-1,TGCAGCCCCACAGGGACTCGCTCTACCGACTACTCTGGGGCCAACGTCCTGACTTTC,CSPTGTRSTDYSGANVLTF
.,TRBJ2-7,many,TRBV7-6,TGTGCCAGCAGTCCCGGGGCGGTCTCCTACGAGCAGTACTTC,CASSPGAVSYEQYF
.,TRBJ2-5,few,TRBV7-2,TGTGCCAGCAGCCAGCCAGGGGTGAAAAGGGCCCAGTACTTC,CASSQPGVKRAQYF
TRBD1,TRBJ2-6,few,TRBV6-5,TGTGCCAGCAGAAAACGGACAGGGTCCGGGGCCAACGTCCTGACTTTC,CASRKRTGSGANVLTF
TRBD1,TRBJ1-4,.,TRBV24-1,TGTGCCACCAGTGACCCAGGGACAGGGGTTTATGGAAAACTGTTTTTT,CATSDPGTGVYGKLFF
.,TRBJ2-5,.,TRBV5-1,TGCGCCAGCAGCCGAGGTACTTCTCAAGGGACCCAGTACTTC,CASSRGTSQGTQYF
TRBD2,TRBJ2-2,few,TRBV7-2,TGTGCCAGCAGCCCCTTGGGCACTAGCGTCAACACCGGGGAGCTGTTTTTT,CASSPLGTSVNTGELFF
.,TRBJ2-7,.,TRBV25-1,TGTGCCAGCAGTTTCGGGGGCGCCGAGGGTCGCGAGCAGTACTTC,CASSFGGAEGREQYF
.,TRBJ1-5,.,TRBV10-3,TGTGCCAGCAGTTACCCGGCCAAGAAAGGTCAGCCCCAGCATTTT,CASSYPAKKGQPQHF
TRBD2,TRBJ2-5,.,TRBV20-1,TGCAGTGCTAGAGTCGAAGCGGGGGCGTACCAAGAGACCCAGTACTTC,CSARVEAGAYQETQYF
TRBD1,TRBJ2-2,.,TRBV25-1,TGTGCCAGCAGCTTAGGACCGGGACAGGGGAACGGGGAGCTGTTTTTT,CASSLGPGQGNGELFF
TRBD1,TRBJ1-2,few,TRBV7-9,TGTGCCAGCAGCCCGGACAGGATCGTCTATGGCTACACCTTC,CASSPDRIVYGYTF
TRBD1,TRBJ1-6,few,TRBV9,TGTGCCAGCAGTTTCCAGGGGGCGCGTAATTCACCCCTCCACTTT,CASSFQGARNSPLHF
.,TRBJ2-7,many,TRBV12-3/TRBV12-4,TGTGCCAGCAGCCCAGGACTGCCCTCCTACGAGCAGTACTTC,CASSPGLPSYEQYF
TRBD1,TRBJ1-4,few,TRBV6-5,TGTGCCAGCAGCAACAGGGGAGTGGAGGAAAAACTGTTTTTT,CASSNRGVEEKLFF
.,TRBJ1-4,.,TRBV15,TGTGCCACCAGCGAGCGACCAACAGGGACTGGGGAAAAACTGTTTTTT,CATSERPTGTGEKLFF
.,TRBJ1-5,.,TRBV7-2,TGTGCCAGCAGCTTTATATACTCCAATCAGCCCCAGCATTTT,CASSFIYSNQPQHF
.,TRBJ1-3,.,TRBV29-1,TGCAGCGTTGGGATAAGCTCTGGAAACACCATATATTTT,CSVGISSGNTIYF
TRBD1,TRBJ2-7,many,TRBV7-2,TGTGCCAGCAGCTTAAGGACAGGCAACTCCTACGAGCAGTACTTC,CASSLRTGNSYEQYF
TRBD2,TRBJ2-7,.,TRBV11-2,TGTGCCAGCAGCCCCCCGACTAGCGACGAGCAGTACTTC,CASSPPTSDEQYF
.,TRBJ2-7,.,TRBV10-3,TGTGCCATCACCTCTCCCTGGGGTGTTTCGGCCTACGAGCAGTACTTC,CAITSPWGVSAYEQYF
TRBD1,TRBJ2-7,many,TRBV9,TGTGCCAGCAGCCCAGACAGGGGCTACGAGCAGTACTTC,CASSPDRGYEQYF
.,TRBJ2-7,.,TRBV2,TGTGCCAGCAGTGAAAGGACCGCCGCCAACGAGCAGTACTTC,CASSERTAANEQYF
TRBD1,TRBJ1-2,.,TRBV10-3,TGTGCCATCAGAAGAGGGACGCAGGGGGTCGGTGGCTACACCTTC,CAIRRGTQGVGGYTF
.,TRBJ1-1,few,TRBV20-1,TGCAGTGCTGAGAGACAGGTCCGAGGGTACACTGAAGCTTTCTTT,CSAERQVRGYTEAFF
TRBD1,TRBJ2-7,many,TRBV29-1,TGCAGCGTTGGCCGGGACAGGGGCTACGAGCAGTACTTC,CSVGRDRGYEQYF
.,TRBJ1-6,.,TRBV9,TGTGCCAGCAGCCAGACAGAGAATTCACCCCTCCACTTT,CASSQTENSPLHF
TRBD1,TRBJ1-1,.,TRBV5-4,TGTGCCAGCAGCAGATATACCGGGACAGTGAACACTGAAGCTTTCTTT,CASSRYTGTVNTEAFF
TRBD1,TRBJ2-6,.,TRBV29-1,TGCAGCACCCCACAGGGGCACAGCTCTGGGGCCAACGTCCTGACTTTC,CSTPQGHSSGANVLTF
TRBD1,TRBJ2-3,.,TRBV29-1,TGCAGCGTTGAAGCCCAGGGGGCGGCGGATACGCAGTATTTT,CSVEAQGAADTQYF
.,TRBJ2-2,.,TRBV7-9,TGTGCCTGGAGAGTCGGCAGGGGCCCCATCAAATACACCGGGGAGCTGTTTTTT,CAWRVGRGPIKYTGELFF
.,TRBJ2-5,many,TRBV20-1,TGCAGTGCCGCCGTATCGGGAGAGACCCAGTACTTC,CSAAVSGETQYF
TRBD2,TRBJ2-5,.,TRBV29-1,TGCAGCGTCGCTAGCGGGGGGCTGCATGAGACCCAGTACTTC,CSVASGGLHETQYF
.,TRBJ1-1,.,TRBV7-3,TGTGCCAGCAGCGTCTCCGGTAGGACTGAAGCTTTCTTT,CASSVSGRTEAFF
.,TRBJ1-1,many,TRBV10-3,TGTGCCATCAGTGGGGGCACTGAAGCTTTCTTT,CAISGGTEAFF
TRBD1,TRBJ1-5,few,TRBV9,TGTGCCAGCAGCGTCGTCGAGGGGGCGCGGCAGCCCCAGCATTTT,CASSVVEGARQPQHF
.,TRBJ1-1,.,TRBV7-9,TGTGCCAGCAGCTTAAAGGGGGTGGTCACTGAAGCTTTCTTT,CASSLKGVVTEAFF
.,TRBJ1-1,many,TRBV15,TGTGCCACCAGCATAGTGGGGGCGAACACTGAAGCTTTCTTT,CATSIVGANTEAFF
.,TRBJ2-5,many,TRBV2,TGTGCCAGCCACAAGGGGTATCAAGAGACCCAGTACTTC,CASHKGYQETQYF
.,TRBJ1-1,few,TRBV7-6,TGTGCCAGCAGCCCTCCACAGGGTAGAATCGCTGAAGCTTTCTTT,CASSPPQGRIAEAFF
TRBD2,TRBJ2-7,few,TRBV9,TGTGCCAGCAGCGTAGTACCTAGCGGGGTCAATGAGCAGTACTTC,CASSVVPSGVNEQYF
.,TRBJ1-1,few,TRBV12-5,TGTGCTAGTGCCCCCGAGGGCAGGGGAGGGACTGAAGCTTTCTTT,CASAPEGRGGTEAFF
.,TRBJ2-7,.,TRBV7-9,TGTGCCAGCAGCTTAGATCTGGCGGGGAGAGGGTACGAGCAGTACTTC,CASSLDLAGRGYEQYF
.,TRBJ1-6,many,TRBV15,TGTGCCACCAGGGATATCGTGACAGAGACTAATTCACCCCTCCACTTT,CATRDIVTETNSPLHF
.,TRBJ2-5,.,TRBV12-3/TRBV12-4,TGTGCCAGCAGCAAATGGGAGACCCAGTACTTC,CASSKWETQYF
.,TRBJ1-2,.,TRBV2,TGTGCCAGCAGCCAAGAGGGCGGGGCGCGAGGCTACACCTTC,CASSQEGGARGYTF
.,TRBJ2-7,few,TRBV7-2,TGTGCCAGCAGCCACTACGACGAGCAGTACTTC,CASSHYDEQYF
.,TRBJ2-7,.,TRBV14,TGTGCCAGCAGCCAAGACAGGGGGGTCGAGCAGTACTTC,CASSQDRGVEQYF
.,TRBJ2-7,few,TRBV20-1,TGCAGTGCTGTGCCCGGGACCGTTAACTACGAGCAGTACTTC,CSAVPGTVNYEQYF
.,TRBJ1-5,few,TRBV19,TGTGCCAGTAGTATAACGGGGCCAATTCAGCCCCAGCATTTT,CASSITGPIQPQHF
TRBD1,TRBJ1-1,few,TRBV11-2,TGTGCCAGCCGGCCGGGACAGGGGTTAGACACTGAAGCTTTCTTT,CASRPGQGLDTEAFF
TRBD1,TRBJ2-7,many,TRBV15,TGTGCCACCAGCAGAGTCGGGACAGGGGTCGAGCAGTACTTC,CATSRVGTGVEQYF
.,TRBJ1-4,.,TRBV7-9,TGTGCCAGCAGCTTAGATGGCTGG,CASSLDGW
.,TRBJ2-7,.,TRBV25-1,TGTGCCCCCTGGCCGTACGAGCAGTACTTC,CAPWPYEQYF